A selection of T cell receptor beta chains follows, all from one sample in a study of T cell changes during pregnancy in multiple sclerosis. The repertoire was sequenced with immunoSEQ multiplex PCR; TCRdb's copy has only in-frame clones and lacks some. Counted here are approximately 93,000 clones, approximately 90% occurring once; the ten biggest clones make up under 2%. The source was peripheral blood, collected in the first trimester of pregnancy. These receptors all stem from a female donor in good health, enrolled as a control in a pregnancy study. Each CDR3 is given with its conserved first and last residue. Each record gives: D gene, V gene, J gene, CDR3 length, clone size, CDR3 DNA, CDR3 protein. The D gene is left open where the match is weak. The listing skips clone size in some rows; elsewhere it reads once, few, many or a size class.

.	TRBV27	TRBJ1-2	13	.	TGTGCCAGCAGTTTTCCCGGGGGCTATGGCTACACCTTC	CASSFPGGYGYTF
.	TRBV5-1	TRBJ2-2	13	once	TGCGCCAGCAGTGAGGGTAACACCGGGGAGCTGTTTTTT	CASSEGNTGELFF
.	TRBV11-2	TRBJ2-7	14	.	TGTGCCAGCAGCCCAAGAGGTCGGGGGTCCGAGCAGTACTTC	CASSPRGRGSEQYF
TRBD1	TRBV9	TRBJ2-6	17	.	TGTGCCAGCAGTGAGGACAGGGAAATCTCTGGGGCCAACGTCCTGACTTTC	CASSEDREISGANVLTF
.	TRBV28	TRBJ1-5	14	.	TGTGCCAGCAGTTTCGGACTTTACAATCAGCCCCAGCATTTT	CASSFGLYNQPQHF
.	TRBV7-3	TRBJ1-1	15	.	TGTGCCAGCAGCCCAACGGGGGGGCTGAACACTGAAGCTTTCTTT	CASSPTGGLNTEAFF
TRBD2	TRBV11-2	TRBJ2-7	14	.	TGTGCCAGCAGCCCAGGACTAGTCTCCTACGAGCAGTACTTC	CASSPGLVSYEQYF
.	TRBV7-3	TRBJ1-2	13	.	TGTGCCAGCAGCCCAGGGAATTTAGGAGGCTACACCTTC	CASSPGNLGGYTF
.	TRBV14	TRBJ1-2	17	.	TGTGCCAGCAGCCAAAGACATTCACCCATCAATAACTATGGCTACACCTTC	CASSQRHSPINNYGYTF
.	TRBV7-2	TRBJ2-7	15	.	TGTGCCAGCAGCTTAGGTGGGTCCAGGGCCAACGAGCAGTACTTC	CASSLGGSRANEQYF